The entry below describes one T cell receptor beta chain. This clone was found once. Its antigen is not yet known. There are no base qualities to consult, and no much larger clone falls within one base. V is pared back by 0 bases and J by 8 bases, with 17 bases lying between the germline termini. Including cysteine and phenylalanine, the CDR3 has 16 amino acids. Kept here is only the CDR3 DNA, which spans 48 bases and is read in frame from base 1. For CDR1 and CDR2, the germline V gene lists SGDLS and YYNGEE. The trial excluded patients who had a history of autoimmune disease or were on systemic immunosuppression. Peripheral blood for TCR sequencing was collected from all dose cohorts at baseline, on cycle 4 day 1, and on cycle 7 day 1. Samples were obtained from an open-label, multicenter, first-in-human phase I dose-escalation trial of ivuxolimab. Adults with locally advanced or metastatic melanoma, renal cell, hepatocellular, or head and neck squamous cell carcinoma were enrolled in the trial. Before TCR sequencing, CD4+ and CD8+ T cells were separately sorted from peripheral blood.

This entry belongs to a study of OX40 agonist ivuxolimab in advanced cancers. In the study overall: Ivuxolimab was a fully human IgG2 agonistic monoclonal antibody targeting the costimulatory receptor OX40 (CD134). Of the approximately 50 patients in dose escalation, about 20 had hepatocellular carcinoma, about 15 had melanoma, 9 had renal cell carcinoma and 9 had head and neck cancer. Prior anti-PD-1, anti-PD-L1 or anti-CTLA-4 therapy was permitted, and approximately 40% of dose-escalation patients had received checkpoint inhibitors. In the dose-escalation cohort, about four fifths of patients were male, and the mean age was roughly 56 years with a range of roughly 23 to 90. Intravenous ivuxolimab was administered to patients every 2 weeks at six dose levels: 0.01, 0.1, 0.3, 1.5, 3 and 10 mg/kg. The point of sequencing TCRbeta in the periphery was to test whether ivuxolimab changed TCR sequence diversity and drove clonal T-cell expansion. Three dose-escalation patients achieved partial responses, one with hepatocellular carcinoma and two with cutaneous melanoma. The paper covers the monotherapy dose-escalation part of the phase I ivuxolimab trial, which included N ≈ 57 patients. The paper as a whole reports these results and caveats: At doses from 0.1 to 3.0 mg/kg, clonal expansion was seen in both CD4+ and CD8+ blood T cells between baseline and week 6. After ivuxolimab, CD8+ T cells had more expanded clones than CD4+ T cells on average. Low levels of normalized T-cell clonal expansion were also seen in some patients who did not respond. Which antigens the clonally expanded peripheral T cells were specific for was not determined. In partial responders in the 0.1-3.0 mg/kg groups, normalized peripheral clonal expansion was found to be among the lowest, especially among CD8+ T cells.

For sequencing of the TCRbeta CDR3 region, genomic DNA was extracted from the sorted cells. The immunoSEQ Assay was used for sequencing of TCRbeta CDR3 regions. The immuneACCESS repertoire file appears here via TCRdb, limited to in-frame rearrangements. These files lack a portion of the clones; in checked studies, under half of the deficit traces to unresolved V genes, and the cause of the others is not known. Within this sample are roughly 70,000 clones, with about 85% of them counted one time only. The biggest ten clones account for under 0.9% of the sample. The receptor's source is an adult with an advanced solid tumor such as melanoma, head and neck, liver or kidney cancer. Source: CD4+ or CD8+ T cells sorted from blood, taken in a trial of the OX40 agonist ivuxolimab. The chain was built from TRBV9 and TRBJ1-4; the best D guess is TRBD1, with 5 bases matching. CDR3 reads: CASSVDFGDGKEKLFF. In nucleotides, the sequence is TGTGCCAGCAGCGTAGATTTCGGGGACGGAAAGGAAAAACTGTTTTTT.